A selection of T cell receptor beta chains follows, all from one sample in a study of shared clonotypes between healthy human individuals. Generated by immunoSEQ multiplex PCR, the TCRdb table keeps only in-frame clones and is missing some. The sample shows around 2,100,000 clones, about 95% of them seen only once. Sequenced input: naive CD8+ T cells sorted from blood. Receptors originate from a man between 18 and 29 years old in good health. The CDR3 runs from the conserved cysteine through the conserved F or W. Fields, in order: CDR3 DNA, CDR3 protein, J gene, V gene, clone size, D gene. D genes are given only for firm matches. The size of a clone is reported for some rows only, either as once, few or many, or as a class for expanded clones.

CDR3 DNA: TGCAGCGTTGCGTTCGGGACAGGGGGCACGAACACTGAAGCTTTCTTT
CDR3 protein: CSVAFGTGGTNTEAFF
J gene: TRBJ1-1
V gene: TRBV29-1
clone size: NA
D gene: TRBD1

CDR3 DNA: TGTGCCAGCAGCTCCCCCTCTGGGCAGTACTTC
CDR3 protein: CASSSPSGQYF
J gene: TRBJ2-7
V gene: TRBV13
clone size: once
D gene: NA

CDR3 DNA: TGTGCCAGCAGTTACTCGACGCAAGCCGAGCAGTACTTC
CDR3 protein: CASSYSTQAEQYF
J gene: TRBJ2-7
V gene: TRBV6-5
clone size: NA
D gene: NA

CDR3 DNA: TGTGCCAGCTCACCAGGGGCCGGGGATTGGTCACCCCTCCACTTT
CDR3 protein: CASSPGAGDWSPLHF
J gene: TRBJ1-6
V gene: TRBV18
clone size: NA
D gene: NA

CDR3 DNA: TGTGCCTGGAGTGAGAGGTCAGTCAGCAATCAGCCCCAGCATTTT
CDR3 protein: CAWSERSVSNQPQHF
J gene: TRBJ1-5
V gene: TRBV30
clone size: NA
D gene: NA

CDR3 DNA: TGTGCCACCGTTAGGACAGGGAGCTCCTACGAGCAGTACTTC
CDR3 protein: CATVRTGSSYEQYF
J gene: TRBJ2-7
V gene: TRBV6-5
clone size: NA
D gene: TRBD1

CDR3 DNA: TGTGCCAGCAGCTTAGTGCCCGGACGGTACAATGAGCAGTTCTTC
CDR3 protein: CASSLVPGRYNEQFF
J gene: TRBJ2-1
V gene: TRBV7-6
clone size: NA
D gene: NA

CDR3 DNA: TGTGCCAGCAGCTTGGCCGGAAGGAGGGAGCAGTACTTC
CDR3 protein: CASSLAGRREQYF
J gene: TRBJ2-7
V gene: TRBV5-4
clone size: once
D gene: NA

CDR3 DNA: TGTGCCAGCAGCTTACCAGGGAGGAACACTGAAGCTTTCTTT
CDR3 protein: CASSLPGRNTEAFF
J gene: TRBJ1-1
V gene: TRBV13
clone size: once
D gene: NA

CDR3 DNA: TGTGCCAGCAGCTTGGACGACAGGGTCCCCACCTACGAGCAGTACTTC
CDR3 protein: CASSLDDRVPTYEQYF
J gene: TRBJ2-7
V gene: TRBV5-6
clone size: NA
D gene: TRBD1

CDR3 DNA: TGTGCCAGCAGCGGTGCCACAGGGGCCTATGGCTACACCTTC
CDR3 protein: CASSGATGAYGYTF
J gene: TRBJ1-2
V gene: TRBV9
clone size: NA
D gene: TRBD1

CDR3 DNA: TGTGCCAGCAGCTTGGGGGGAATTCATGAAGCTTTCTTT
CDR3 protein: CASSLGGIHEAFF
J gene: TRBJ1-1
V gene: TRBV5-6
clone size: NA
D gene: NA

CDR3 DNA: TGTGCCAGCAGTCCCCCTTCAGCGATAAATATGAACACTGAAGCTTTCTTT
CDR3 protein: CASSPPSAINMNTEAFF
J gene: TRBJ1-1
V gene: TRBV7-9
clone size: NA
D gene: NA

CDR3 DNA: TGTGCCAGCAGCTCAAGGGACAGGGGGCTGATCGAGCAGTACTTC
CDR3 protein: CASSSRDRGLIEQYF
J gene: TRBJ2-7
V gene: TRBV13
clone size: NA
D gene: TRBD1

CDR3 DNA: TGTGCCAGCAGCTTAGTGGGACAGAAAGAGACCCAGTACTTC
CDR3 protein: CASSLVGQKETQYF
J gene: TRBJ2-5
V gene: TRBV7-6
clone size: NA
D gene: TRBD1

CDR3 DNA: TGTGCCAGCAGCACAACATCAGGGTGTGCAAATCAGCCCCAGCATTTT
CDR3 protein: CASSTTSGCANQPQHF
J gene: TRBJ1-5
V gene: TRBV11-3
clone size: NA
D gene: NA

CDR3 DNA: TGTGCCAGCAGCTCGGCGGGACCGAGCTACGAGCAGTACTTC
CDR3 protein: CASSSAGPSYEQYF
J gene: TRBJ2-7
V gene: TRBV7-9
clone size: NA
D gene: NA

CDR3 DNA: TGTGCCAGCAGCTTGGCCAGGGGGAGCTCCTACAATGAGCAGTTCTTC
CDR3 protein: CASSLARGSSYNEQFF
J gene: TRBJ2-1
V gene: TRBV5-6
clone size: once
D gene: TRBD1

CDR3 DNA: TGCGCCAGCAGCCAAGGTTACGTAGTGGGGACCTACGAGCAGTACTTC
CDR3 protein: CASSQGYVVGTYEQYF
J gene: TRBJ2-7
V gene: TRBV4-1
clone size: NA
D gene: NA

CDR3 DNA: TGTGCCAGCAGAGACGAGGGTAGCACAGATACGCAGTATTTT
CDR3 protein: CASRDEGSTDTQYF
J gene: TRBJ2-3
V gene: TRBV9
clone size: NA
D gene: NA

CDR3 DNA: TGTGCCAGCAGCCCTGGGGGATGGGGACAGCCCCAGCATTTT
CDR3 protein: CASSPGGWGQPQHF
J gene: TRBJ1-5
V gene: TRBV7-2
clone size: NA
D gene: NA

CDR3 DNA: TGTGCCAGCAGCCCGACCGGGACTAGCGGATACGAGCAGTACTTC
CDR3 protein: CASSPTGTSGYEQYF
J gene: TRBJ2-7
V gene: TRBV7-9
clone size: NA
D gene: TRBD2

CDR3 DNA: TGTGCCAGCAGTTACTCGGAAGGGGCGACCCAGTACTTC
CDR3 protein: CASSYSEGATQYF
J gene: TRBJ2-5
V gene: TRBV6-5
clone size: NA
D gene: NA

CDR3 DNA: TGTGCCAGCAGCCCGGTTGAGGACACCTCCTACGAGCAGTACTTC
CDR3 protein: CASSPVEDTSYEQYF
J gene: TRBJ2-7
V gene: TRBV4-2
clone size: few
D gene: NA

CDR3 DNA: TGTGCCAGCAGCTTAGACGCGGGGAACACTGAAGCTTTCTTT
CDR3 protein: CASSLDAGNTEAFF
J gene: TRBJ1-1
V gene: TRBV7-9
clone size: few
D gene: NA

CDR3 DNA: TGTGCCAGCAGCGACCCGACTAGGATCTTGGAGACCCAGTACTTC
CDR3 protein: CASSDPTRILETQYF
J gene: TRBJ2-5
V gene: TRBV27
clone size: NA
D gene: NA

CDR3 DNA: TGCGCCAGCAGCCTTCTGGGTAGCTCCTACAATGAGCAGTTCTTC
CDR3 protein: CASSLLGSSYNEQFF
J gene: TRBJ2-1
V gene: TRBV5-1
clone size: NA
D gene: NA

CDR3 DNA: TGTGCCAGCAGCTTGGTCGGATCCTACGAGCAGTACTTC
CDR3 protein: CASSLVGSYEQYF
J gene: TRBJ2-7
V gene: TRBV5-6
clone size: once
D gene: NA

CDR3 DNA: TGTGCCAGCTCATTCACCGCAGCGGGAGTAAGCACCGGGGAGCTGTTTTTT
CDR3 protein: CASSFTAAGVSTGELFF
J gene: TRBJ2-2
V gene: TRBV18
clone size: NA
D gene: TRBD2

CDR3 DNA: TGTGCCAGCAGTTTAAGCACACTTCAAGAGACCCAGTACTTC
CDR3 protein: CASSLSTLQETQYF
J gene: TRBJ2-5
V gene: TRBV6-5
clone size: NA
D gene: NA

CDR3 DNA: TGTGCCAGCAGTTTAAGGGCGACAGGTAACTACGAGCAGTACTTC
CDR3 protein: CASSLRATGNYEQYF
J gene: TRBJ2-7
V gene: TRBV27
clone size: NA
D gene: NA

CDR3 DNA: TGTGCCAGCAGCCCAGACCTGGTGACAGATACGCAGTATTTT
CDR3 protein: CASSPDLVTDTQYF
J gene: TRBJ2-3
V gene: TRBV7-8
clone size: NA
D gene: NA

CDR3 DNA: TGTGCCAGCAGCTTACTAGGGGGACACTCCTACGAGCAGTACTTC
CDR3 protein: CASSLLGGHSYEQYF
J gene: TRBJ2-7
V gene: TRBV7-9
clone size: NA
D gene: NA

CDR3 DNA: TGTGCCAGTAGTTTCGGACAGGGGATAGGCGCCGGGGAGCTGTTTTTT
CDR3 protein: CASSFGQGIGAGELFF
J gene: TRBJ2-2
V gene: TRBV19
clone size: NA
D gene: TRBD1

CDR3 DNA: TGCGCCAGCAGCTTGGCCGGGGGCGCATTAGTATACGAGCAGTACTTC
CDR3 protein: CASSLAGGALVYEQYF
J gene: TRBJ2-7
V gene: TRBV5-1
clone size: NA
D gene: NA

CDR3 DNA: TGTGCCAGCAGCGTAGGACAGGGTGTCGACTACGAGCAGTACTTC
CDR3 protein: CASSVGQGVDYEQYF
J gene: TRBJ2-7
V gene: TRBV9
clone size: NA
D gene: TRBD1

CDR3 DNA: TGCGCCAGCAGCCAAGATGACGGGAACTATGGCTACACCTTC
CDR3 protein: CASSQDDGNYGYTF
J gene: TRBJ1-2
V gene: TRBV4-1
clone size: NA
D gene: NA

CDR3 DNA: TGTGCCAGTAGTCCTGACGGAGAAGAGACCCAGTACTTC
CDR3 protein: CASSPDGEETQYF
J gene: TRBJ2-5
V gene: TRBV19
clone size: NA
D gene: NA

CDR3 DNA: TGTGCCAGCAGTTTTATGGGCAGTGGAGCATCCGAGCAGTACTTC
CDR3 protein: CASSFMGSGASEQYF
J gene: TRBJ2-7
V gene: TRBV28
clone size: NA
D gene: NA

CDR3 DNA: TGTGCCAGCAGTTTAGCGGGCGATGGATATGGCTACACCTTC
CDR3 protein: CASSLAGDGYGYTF
J gene: TRBJ1-2
V gene: TRBV27
clone size: few
D gene: NA

CDR3 DNA: TGTGCCAGCACCCCAGTCTTCCACGGAGGCTCTGAAGCTTTCTTT
CDR3 protein: CASTPVFHGGSEAFF
J gene: TRBJ1-1
V gene: TRBV7-9
clone size: NA
D gene: NA

CDR3 DNA: TGTGCCAGTAGCACAGAGTTTTGGAATGGCTACACCTTC
CDR3 protein: CASSTEFWNGYTF
J gene: TRBJ1-2
V gene: TRBV19
clone size: NA
D gene: NA

CDR3 DNA: TGTGCCAGCAGCCCGGGGACAGGGGCTGGCGAAAAACTGTTTTTT
CDR3 protein: CASSPGTGAGEKLFF
J gene: TRBJ1-4
V gene: TRBV7-2
clone size: once
D gene: TRBD1

CDR3 DNA: TGTGCCAGCAGTCAGGGGATCTCCTACGAGCAGTACTTC
CDR3 protein: CASSQGISYEQYF
J gene: TRBJ2-7
V gene: TRBV27
clone size: NA
D gene: NA

CDR3 DNA: TGTGCCAGCAGCCCGGAACAGGTCCTGGGTGAGGAGCAGTACTTC
CDR3 protein: CASSPEQVLGEEQYF
J gene: TRBJ2-7
V gene: TRBV11-2
clone size: NA
D gene: NA

CDR3 DNA: TGTGCCAGCAGCCCCAACCGGAACAGCTTCTACGAGCAGTACTTC
CDR3 protein: CASSPNRNSFYEQYF
J gene: TRBJ2-7
V gene: TRBV9
clone size: once
D gene: NA

CDR3 DNA: TGCGCCAGCAGCCAAATTACAGGGGGCCTTAGTACTGAAGCTTTCTTT
CDR3 protein: CASSQITGGLSTEAFF
J gene: TRBJ1-1
V gene: TRBV4-1
clone size: NA
D gene: TRBD1

CDR3 DNA: TGTGCCAGTAGTGCGGGACAGGGGGCTCCAGATACGCAGTATTTT
CDR3 protein: CASSAGQGAPDTQYF
J gene: TRBJ2-3
V gene: TRBV19
clone size: NA
D gene: TRBD1

CDR3 DNA: TGTGCCATCACGGGGGAATTAGCGTATGGCTACACCTTC
CDR3 protein: CAITGELAYGYTF
J gene: TRBJ1-2
V gene: TRBV10-3
clone size: NA
D gene: NA

CDR3 DNA: TGCGCCAGCAGCTTGGAGCCAGGCCCCTTAGGGTACGAGCAGTACTTC
CDR3 protein: CASSLEPGPLGYEQYF
J gene: TRBJ2-7
V gene: TRBV5-1
clone size: NA
D gene: NA

CDR3 DNA: TGTGCCAGCAGCTCGTCCCTCCGAGTTTGGGAGCAGTACTTC
CDR3 protein: CASSSSLRVWEQYF
J gene: TRBJ2-7
V gene: TRBV5-5
clone size: NA
D gene: NA

CDR3 DNA: TGTGCCAGTAGTAGCTCCGGGACAAAATACTACGAGCAGTACTTC
CDR3 protein: CASSSSGTKYYEQYF
J gene: TRBJ2-7
V gene: TRBV19
clone size: NA
D gene: NA

CDR3 DNA: TGTGCCAGCATCTCCTACGAGCAGTACTTC
CDR3 protein: CASISYEQYF
J gene: TRBJ2-7
V gene: TRBV27
clone size: NA
D gene: NA

CDR3 DNA: TGTGCCAGCAGCGACTTAAGAGAGACCCAGTACTTC
CDR3 protein: CASSDLRETQYF
J gene: TRBJ2-5
V gene: TRBV28
clone size: NA
D gene: NA